This T cell receptor beta chain came from a study of cytomegalovirus exposure and HLA in healthy donors. Study as a whole: Assignment to the Caucasian-associated ancestry cluster applied to approximately 80% of the approximately 420 genotyped donors.

This CDR3 contains 14 residues. The germline CDR1 and CDR2 sequences are SGHRS and YFSETQ. Trimming removed 3 bases from V and 0 bases from J, with 8 bases in between. Amplification used 60 Vbeta primers and 13 Jbeta primers. TCRdb's copy holds only in-frame clones and misses some; the assay was immunoSEQ multiplex PCR. This sample has under 200,000 clones; about 80% occur once, and the top ten carry 2% to 2.5%. On this clone: Its antigen is still unknown.

Study-level points and caveats: Reportedly, TCR beta sequences accurately predicted HLA-A and HLA-B alleles in most subjects. Sequencing likely caused a cluster of highly shared sequence variants.

The sequence was collected from a woman aged 50 to 60 in good health and CMV-seronegative. What was sequenced was PBMCs. The chain carries TRBV5-1 and TRBJ2-3; D may be TRBD1 (5 bases). Here the CDR3 reads CASSSRQSTDTQYF. The CDR3 region has the DNA TGCGCCAGCAGCTCGAGACAGAGCACAGATACGCAGTATTTT.